The 13 T cell receptor beta chains given below trace back to one sample, sequenced in a study of T-cell reconstitution after alpha-beta-depleted transplantation in children. TCRbeta library preparation incorporated unique molecular identifiers. Via MiXCR, TCRdb re-called the PCR reads, giving one row per CDR3 protein. The sample carries 90,000 to 120,000 distinct CDR3 sequences, approximately 6.4% recorded once. The source was PBMCs, mostly from graft donor cells, collected 360 days after TCRalphabeta/CD19-depleted stem cell transplant. These receptors all stem from a male patient aged 2 to 10 who had a stem cell transplant for acute lymphoblastic leukemia, so the T cells may come from the graft donor.

This clonotype was detected ten times or more. The chain recombines TRBV4-3 with TRBJ2-3; the D is unclear. CDR3 length equals 15 residues. V was clipped by 0 bases and J by 1 base, with 8 bases between them. Germline V gene sequence: CDR1 LGHNA, CDR2 YSLEER. Here the CDR3 DNA reads TGCGCCAGCAGCCAAGATCCCTGGGGCACAGATACGCAGTATTTT. Translating it yields CASSQDPWGTDTQYF.

The J gene is TRBJ2-1, the V gene TRBV4-2; TRBD2 agrees at 12 bases. The CDR3 consists of 17 residues. With V trimmed by 2 bases and J by 6 bases, 8 bases remained unmatched. Germline assignment: CDR1 LGHNA and CDR2 YNFKEQ. CDR3 in amino acids: CASSQYLLAGGPNEQFF. The DNA for the CDR3 is TGTGCCAGCAGCCAATACCTACTAGCGGGAGGCCCCAATGAGCAGTTCTTC.

In its sample, this clonotype was seen a few times. The V and J genes are TRBV14 and TRBJ2-7; 9 bases align to TRBD1. V lost 1 base and J lost 4; bases outside the gene matches: 8. Germline lookup yields CDR1 SGHDN and CDR2 FVKESK. The CDR3 sequence is 16 residues long. CDR3 loop: CASSQGSTGGRYEQYF. The CDR3 DNA reads TGTGCCAGCAGCCAAGGTTCAACAGGGGGCAGATACGAGCAGTACTTC.

This clonotype was counted many times. DNA for the CDR3: TGCGCCAGCAGCCAAGACGAGGGGAGCACAGATACGCAGTATTTT. It is translated as CASSQDEGSTDTQYF. The rearrangement joins TRBV4-3 to TRBJ2-3; the D gene could be TRBD1 or TRBD2 (5 bases each). CDR3 size: 15 residues. Germline V gene data show CDR1 as LGHNA and CDR2 as YSLEER. V was shortened by 0 bases and J by 0 bases, with 7 bases between the two germline ends.

V usage is TRBV19 and J usage is TRBJ2-1; D remains ambiguous. The CDR3 runs to 13 residues. Trimming took 6 bases from V and 8 from J, leaving 14 bases between them. The germline V gene encodes CDR1 LNHDA and CDR2 SQIVND (reference sequence). The CDR3 region is CASSYGSPDEQFF. As DNA, the CDR3 is TGTGCCAGTAGCTATGGCTCGCCCGATGAGCAGTTCTTC.

This clonotype was recorded at least ten times. This chain joins TRBV12-3 or TRBV12-4 and TRBJ1-5, with D possibly being TRBD1 (5 bases). CDR3 length: 13 amino acids. The V end lost 2 bases, the J end lost 7 bases, and 9 bases lay between the germline ends. Here the CDR3 reads CASSLQGRQPQHF. CDR3 in DNA: TGTGCCAGCAGTTTACAGGGTCGGCAGCCCCAGCATTTT.

This clonotype was observed at least ten times. This rearrangement joins TRBV14 to TRBJ1-1; D unresolved. The V gene lost 4 bases and the J gene lost 8 bases, with 8 bases spanning the gap. CDR1 and CDR2 from the germline V gene are SGHDN and FVKESK. The length of the CDR3 is 11 residues. The CDR3 loop is CASSLGPEAFF. The CDR3 DNA is TGTGCCAGCAGCCTCGGACCCGAAGCTTTCTTT.

This clonotype was observed many times. The chain is built from TRBV24-1 and TRBJ2-6, with D perhaps TRBD1 or TRBD2 (5 bases each). Between the trimmed V and J ends, which lost 4 bases and 0 bases, there was a span of 30 bases. The CDR3 covers 23 residues. The V gene's germline CDR1 is KGHDR and CDR2 SFDVKD. The CDR3, as DNA: TGTGCCACCAGTGACCCAACTGATTATTCCGGGACCACGAAGAGCTCTGGGGCCAACGTCCTGACTTTC. Amino acids: CATSDPTDYSGTTKSSGANVLTF.

This clonotype has a count of ten or more. The genes are TRBV15 and TRBJ2-3; TRBD2 agrees at 10 bases. Germline CDR1 and CDR2: LNHNV and YYDKDF (reference sequence). The CDR3 is made up of 17 amino acids. Germline trimming cut 1 base from V and 0 bases from J; bases unmatched to any gene: 4. The CDR3 DNA follows: TGTGCCACCAGCAGAGTAGCGGGGGGACCTAGCACAGATACGCAGTATTTT. As protein: CATSRVAGGPSTDTQYF.

V and J are TRBV5-8 and TRBJ2-7, with D unresolved. The V gene lost 4 bases and the J gene lost 2 bases, with 7 bases spanning the gap. The CDR3 is 12 residues long. Germline CDR1 is SGHTS and CDR2 is YDEGEE. DNA of the CDR3: TGTGCCAGCAGCACGGACCCCTACGAGCAGTACTTC. Its translation is CASSTDPYEQYF.

The CDR3 DNA is TGTGCCAGCAGCTTAGCGGGGCGTTCTGGGGGCTACACCTTC. The encoded protein is CASSLAGRSGGYTF. The chain couples TRBV7-9 to TRBJ1-2; a possible D gene is TRBD1 (5 bases). Germline V gene sequence: CDR1 SEHNR, CDR2 FQNEAQ (reference sequence). Trimming removed 0 bases at V and 8 bases at J, with 13 bases between. The CDR3 is 14 amino acids.

This clonotype has at least ten counts. The chain couples TRBV7-7 to TRBJ2-3, with D possibly matching TRBD1 (6 bases). This CDR3 spans 13 amino acids. V lost 5 bases, J lost 7 bases, and 13 bases lay in between. Germline V gene lookup returns CDR1 SSHAT and CDR2 FNYEAQ (reference sequence). The CDR3 here is CASSLGTPNTQYF. As DNA, the CDR3 is TGTGCCAGCAGCCTCGGGACACCTAATACGCAGTATTTT.

This clonotype occurred a few times. The V gene is TRBV28, the J gene TRBJ2-2, with 10 bases matching TRBD1. Per germline, CDR1 MDHEN and CDR2 SYDVKM. With V trimmed by 3 bases and J by 6 bases, 10 bases remained unmatched. The CDR3 runs to 17 residues. The CDR3 region is CASSFSMGTGVAGELFF. DNA of the CDR3: TGTGCCAGCAGTTTCTCGATGGGGACAGGGGTAGCCGGGGAGCTGTTTTTT. The complete variable domain, with remaining parts taken from reference TRBV28 and TRBJ2-2, reads DVKVTQSSRYLVKRTGEKVFLECVQDMDHENMFWYRQDPGLGLRLIYFSYDVKMKEKGDIPEGYSVSREKKERFSLILESASTNQTSMYLCASSFSMGTGVAGELFFGEGSRLTVL.